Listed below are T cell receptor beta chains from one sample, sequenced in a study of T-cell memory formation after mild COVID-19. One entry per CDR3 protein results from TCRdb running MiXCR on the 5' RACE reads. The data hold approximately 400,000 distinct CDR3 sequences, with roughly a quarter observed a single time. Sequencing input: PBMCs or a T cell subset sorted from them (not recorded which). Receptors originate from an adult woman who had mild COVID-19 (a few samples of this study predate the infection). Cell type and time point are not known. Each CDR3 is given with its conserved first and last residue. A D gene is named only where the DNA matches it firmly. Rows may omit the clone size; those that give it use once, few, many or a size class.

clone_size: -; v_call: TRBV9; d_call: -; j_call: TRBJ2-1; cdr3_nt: TGTGCCAGCAGCCATCGCAGGGATCCCCGCTACAATGAGCAGTTCTTC; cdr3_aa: CASSHRRDPRYNEQFF
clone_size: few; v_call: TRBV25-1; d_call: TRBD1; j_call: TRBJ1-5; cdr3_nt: TGTGCCAGCGGGGACAGGGGCCCTCCTAGCAATCAGCCCCAGCATTTT; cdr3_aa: CASGDRGPPSNQPQHF
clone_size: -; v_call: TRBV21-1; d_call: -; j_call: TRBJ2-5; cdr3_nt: TGTGCCAGCAGCAAAGAGCCTAAAGGAGACGGGAGGGATCAAGAGACCCAGTACTTC; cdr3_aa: CASSKEPKGDGRDQETQYF
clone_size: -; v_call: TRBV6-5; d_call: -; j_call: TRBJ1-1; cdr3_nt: TGTGCCAGCAGCGGGCGGTTGAACACTGAAGCTTTCTTT; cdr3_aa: CASSGRLNTEAFF
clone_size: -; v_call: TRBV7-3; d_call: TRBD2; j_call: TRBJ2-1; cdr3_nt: TGTGCCAGCAGCTTATCTGGGACTAGCGGGCCCGCGTTC; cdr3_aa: CASSLSGTSGPAF
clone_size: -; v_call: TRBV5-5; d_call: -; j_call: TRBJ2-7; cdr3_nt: TGTGCCAGCAAGTTTCGGGGGTTCGGGTACGAGCAGTACTTC; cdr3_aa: CASKFRGFGYEQYF
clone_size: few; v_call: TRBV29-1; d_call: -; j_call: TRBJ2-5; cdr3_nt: TGCTCCGCCGGCCCCTCTGAGGCCCAGTACTTC; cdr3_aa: CSAGPSEAQYF
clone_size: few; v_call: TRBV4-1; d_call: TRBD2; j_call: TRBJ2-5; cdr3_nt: TGCGCCAGCAGGCGACTAGCGGGGGACATCCAAGAGACCCAGTACTTC; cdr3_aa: CASRRLAGDIQETQYF
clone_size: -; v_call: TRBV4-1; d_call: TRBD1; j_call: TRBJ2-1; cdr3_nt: TGCGCCAGCAGCCTGCAAGGGACAGTAGGACACAATGAGCAGTTCTTC; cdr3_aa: CASSLQGTVGHNEQFF
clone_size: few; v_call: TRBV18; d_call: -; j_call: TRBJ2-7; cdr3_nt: TGTGCCAGCTCGCTCGAATCTAGGCCCTACGAGCAGTACTTC; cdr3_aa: CASSLESRPYEQYF
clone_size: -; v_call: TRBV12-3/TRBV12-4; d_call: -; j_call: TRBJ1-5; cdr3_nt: TGTGCCAGCAGTTTAGAGGACAGAACTCAGCCCCAGCATTTT; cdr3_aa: CASSLEDRTQPQHF
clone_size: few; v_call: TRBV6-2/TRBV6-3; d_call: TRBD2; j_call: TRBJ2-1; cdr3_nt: TGTGCCAGCAGTGTGGGACTAGCGGGAACGCAGTTCTTC; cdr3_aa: CASSVGLAGTQFF
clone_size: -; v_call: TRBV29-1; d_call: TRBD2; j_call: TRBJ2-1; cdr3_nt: TGCAGCGTTGCGGGCGGGAGGAATATTGAGCAGTTCTTC; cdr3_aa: CSVAGGRNIEQFF
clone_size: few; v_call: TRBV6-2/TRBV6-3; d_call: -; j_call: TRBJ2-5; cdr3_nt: TGTGCCAGCAGATACCCCGATCCCGAGACCCAGTACTTC; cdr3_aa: CASRYPDPETQYF
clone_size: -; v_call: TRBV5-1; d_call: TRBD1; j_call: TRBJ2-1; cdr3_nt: TGCGCCAGCAGCTCCGGACAGGGCAATGAGCAGTTCTTC; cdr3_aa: CASSSGQGNEQFF
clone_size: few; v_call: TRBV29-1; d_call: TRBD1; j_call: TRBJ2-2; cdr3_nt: TGCAGCGCCTCCGGGACAGGGGGTACCGGGGAGCTGTTTTTT; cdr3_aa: CSASGTGGTGELFF
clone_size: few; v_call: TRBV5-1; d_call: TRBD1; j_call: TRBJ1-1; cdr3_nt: TGCGCCAGCAGCCCATCGGGACAGCACAACACTGAAGCTTTCTTT; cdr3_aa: CASSPSGQHNTEAFF
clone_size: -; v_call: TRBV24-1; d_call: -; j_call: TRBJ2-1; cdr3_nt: TGTGCCACAGAAGACAGCTACAATGAGCAGTTCTTC; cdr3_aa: CATEDSYNEQFF
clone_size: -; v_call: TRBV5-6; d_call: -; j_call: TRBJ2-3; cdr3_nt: TGTGCCAGCAGCTTGGCATGGGACACCTCCTACCCCACAGATACGCAGTATTTT; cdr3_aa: CASSLAWDTSYPTDTQYF
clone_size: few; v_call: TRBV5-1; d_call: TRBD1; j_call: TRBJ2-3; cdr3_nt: TGCGCCAGCAGCTTGGCCACGACAGGGAACACAGATACGCAGTATTTT; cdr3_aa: CASSLATTGNTDTQYF
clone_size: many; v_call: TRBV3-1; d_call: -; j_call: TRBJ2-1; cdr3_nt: TGTGCCAGCAGCCGGGGGCTCAATGAGCAGTTCTTC; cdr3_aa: CASSRGLNEQFF
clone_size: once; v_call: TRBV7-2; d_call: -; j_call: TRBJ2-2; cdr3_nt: TGTGCCAGCAGCTTACCGACCAGGTTCTCCGGGGAGCTGTTTTTT; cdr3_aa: CASSLPTRFSGELFF
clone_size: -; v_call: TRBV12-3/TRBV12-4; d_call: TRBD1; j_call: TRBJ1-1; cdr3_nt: TGTGCCAGCAGTTTATCGGAGGGGGCTCTTAGGACTGAAGCTTTCTTT; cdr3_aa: CASSLSEGALRTEAFF
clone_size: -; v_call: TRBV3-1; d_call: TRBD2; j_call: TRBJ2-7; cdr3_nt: TGTGCCAGCAGCCAAGGGTTTAGCGGGGAGCAGTACTTC; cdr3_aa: CASSQGFSGEQYF
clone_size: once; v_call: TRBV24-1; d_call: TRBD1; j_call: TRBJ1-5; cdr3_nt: TGTGCCACCAGTCAGGGGGATCAGCCCCAGCATTTT; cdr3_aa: CATSQGDQPQHF
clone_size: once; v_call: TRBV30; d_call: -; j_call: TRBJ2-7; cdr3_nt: TGTGCCTGGAAAGGGACCCCCTACGAGCAGTACTTC; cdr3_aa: CAWKGTPYEQYF
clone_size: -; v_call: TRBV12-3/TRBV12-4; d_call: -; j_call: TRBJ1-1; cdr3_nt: TGTGCCAGCAGTTTAGCGCCTTGGGCCCCTGAAGCTTTCTTT; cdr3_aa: CASSLAPWAPEAFF
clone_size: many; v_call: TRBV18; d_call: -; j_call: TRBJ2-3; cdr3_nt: TGTGCCAGCTCACCACCAGGAGGGAGCACAGATACGCAGTATTTT; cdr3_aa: CASSPPGGSTDTQYF
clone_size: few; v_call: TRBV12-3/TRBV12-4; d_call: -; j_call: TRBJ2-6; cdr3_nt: TGTGCCAGCAGCTTTGTCCATGGGGCCAACGTCCTGACTTTC; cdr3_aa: CASSFVHGANVLTF
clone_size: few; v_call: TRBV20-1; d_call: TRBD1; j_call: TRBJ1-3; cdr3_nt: TGCAGTGCTCGGACAGGGGACGGAAACACCATATATTTT; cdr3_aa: CSARTGDGNTIYF
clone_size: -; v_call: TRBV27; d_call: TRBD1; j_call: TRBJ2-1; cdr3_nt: TGTGCCAGCAGTTTAGATCGGGACAGCGAGCAGTTCTTC; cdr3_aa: CASSLDRDSEQFF
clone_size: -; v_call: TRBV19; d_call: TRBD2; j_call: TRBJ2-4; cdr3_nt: TGTGCCAGTAGTAGAGGGACTAGCGCTGACATTCAGTACTTC; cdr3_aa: CASSRGTSADIQYF
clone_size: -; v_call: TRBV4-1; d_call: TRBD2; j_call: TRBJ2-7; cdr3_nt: TGCGCCAGCAGCCAACTAGCGGGGGTAAGCAACGAGCAGTACTTC; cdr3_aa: CASSQLAGVSNEQYF
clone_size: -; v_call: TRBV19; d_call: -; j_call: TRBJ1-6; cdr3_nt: TGTGCCAGTAGGGAAGTTAAGGGGGTTAATTCACCCCTCCACTTT; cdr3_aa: CASREVKGVNSPLHF
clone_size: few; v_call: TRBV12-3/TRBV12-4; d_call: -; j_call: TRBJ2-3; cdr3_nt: TGTGCCAGCAGCCGCGAGGTGGGAGATACGCAGTATTTT; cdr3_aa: CASSREVGDTQYF
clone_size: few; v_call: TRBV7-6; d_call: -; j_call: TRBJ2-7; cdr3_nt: TGTGCCAGCAGCTTAGGGTTAGGTCCGTCCTACGAGCAGTACTTC; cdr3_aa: CASSLGLGPSYEQYF
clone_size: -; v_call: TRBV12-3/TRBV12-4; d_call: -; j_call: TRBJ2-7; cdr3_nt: TGTGCCAGCAGTTTGGGGTCGGTAGTCAGGGCCTACGAGCAGTACTTC; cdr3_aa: CASSLGSVVRAYEQYF
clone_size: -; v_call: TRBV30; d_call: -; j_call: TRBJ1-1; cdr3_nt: TGTGCCTGGAGTGTAGGGACAACGAACACTGAAGCTTTCTTT; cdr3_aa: CAWSVGTTNTEAFF
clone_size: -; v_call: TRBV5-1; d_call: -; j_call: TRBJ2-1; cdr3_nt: TGCGCCAGCAGCTCAGATTATATAGAGAATGAGCAGTTCTTC; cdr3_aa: CASSSDYIENEQFF
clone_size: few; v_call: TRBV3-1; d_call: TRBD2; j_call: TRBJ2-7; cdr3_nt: TGTGCCAGCAGCCAAGGGGGACTAAGCGGGCGAATCGCCTACGAGCAGTACTTC; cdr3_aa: CASSQGGLSGRIAYEQYF
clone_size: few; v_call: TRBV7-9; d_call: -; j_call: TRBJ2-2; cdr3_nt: TGTGCCAGCAGCTTTTATCCCGGGGAGCTGTTTTTT; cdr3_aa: CASSFYPGELFF
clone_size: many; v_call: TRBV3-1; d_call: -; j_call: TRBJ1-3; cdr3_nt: TGTGCCAGCAGCCAAACAGTCCTCTCTGGAAACACCATATATTTT; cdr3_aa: CASSQTVLSGNTIYF
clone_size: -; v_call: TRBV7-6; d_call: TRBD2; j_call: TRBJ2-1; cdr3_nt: TGTGCCAGCAGCTTAGGTAGTCTAGCGGGGCCCAGGGAGCAGTTCTTC; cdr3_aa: CASSLGSLAGPREQFF
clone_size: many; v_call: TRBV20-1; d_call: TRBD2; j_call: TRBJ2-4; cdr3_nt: TGCAGTGCTAGTTCTAGCGGGGGAGCCAAAAACATTCAGTACTTC; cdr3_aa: CSASSSGGAKNIQYF
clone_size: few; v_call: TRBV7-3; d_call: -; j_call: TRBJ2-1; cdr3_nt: TGTGCCAGCAGCCCCCCCCTCTACGGTGAGCAGTTCTTC; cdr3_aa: CASSPPLYGEQFF
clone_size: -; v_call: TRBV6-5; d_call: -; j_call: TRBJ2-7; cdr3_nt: TGTGCCAGCAGTTACGGCCGGAAAGCCTACGAGCAGTACTTC; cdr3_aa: CASSYGRKAYEQYF
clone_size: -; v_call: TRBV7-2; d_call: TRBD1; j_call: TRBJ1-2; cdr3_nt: TGTGCCAGCAGCTTAGAAGGCAGGGGGGGTGGCTACACCTTC; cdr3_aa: CASSLEGRGGGYTF
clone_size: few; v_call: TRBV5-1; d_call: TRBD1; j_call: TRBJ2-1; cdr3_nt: TGCGCCAGCAGCTTGGAGGGGACAGGGTTTAGCTCCTACAATGAGCAGTTCTTC; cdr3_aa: CASSLEGTGFSSYNEQFF